One sample yielded the 31 T cell receptor beta chains listed below, sequenced in a study of cytomegalovirus exposure and HLA in healthy donors. The PCR employed 60 Vbeta primers together with 13 Jbeta primers. Generated by immunoSEQ multiplex PCR, the TCRdb table keeps only in-frame clones and is missing some. The sample consists of more than 80,000 clones, roughly four fifths of them appearing once. The sample taken for sequencing was PBMCs. The receptors come from a woman in her forties or fifties in good health and CMV-seropositive.

This clone was seen more than once but under ten times. The rearrangement links TRBV13 to TRBJ1-1, with a tentative D call TRBD1 (6 bases). CDR3 length: 16 amino acids. Germline V gives CDR1 PRHDT, CDR2 FYEKMQ (reference sequence). Between the trimmed V and J ends, which lost 5 bases and 3 bases, there was a span of 19 bases. The DNA of the CDR3 is TGTGCCAGCAGCCTCGCGGGGGGGCGAATGGACACTGAAGCTTTCTTT. It specifies CASSLAGGRMDTEAFF.

The chain carries TRBV15 and TRBJ2-6; the D is unclear. The CDR3 is 16 amino acids. The germline V gene has CDR1 LNHNV and CDR2 YYDKDF (reference sequence). The V end lost 0 bases, the J end lost 0 bases, and 6 bases lay between the germline ends. The CDR3 DNA sequence: TGTGCCACCAGCAGAGATCCAGGCTCTGGGGCCAACGTCCTGACTTTC. Translating it yields CATSRDPGSGANVLTF.

CDR3 amino acids: CASSLDFAGGYTF. As DNA, the CDR3 is TGCGCCAGCAGCTTAGATTTTGCGGGTGGCTACACCTTC. J is TRBJ1-2 and V is TRBV5-1; no clear D gene. The CDR3 sequence is 13 residues long. Germline V gene sequence: CDR1 SGHRS, CDR2 YFSETQ. V lost 2 bases and J lost 7, with 12 bases in between.

This clone was seen only a few times. The CDR3 loop is CASSGWLGLGGNTIYF. The CDR3 bases are TGTGCCAGCAGTGGATGGTTGGGACTTGGTGGAAACACCATATATTTT. This chain uses TRBV6-1 with TRBJ1-3; the D gene is possibly TRBD1 (5 bases). The V end lost 4 bases, the J end lost 3 bases, and 16 bases lay between the germline ends. CDR1 is MNHNS, CDR2 SASEGT, per germline. The CDR3 sequence is 16 residues long.

J is TRBJ1-1 and V is TRBV28; 9 nucleotides agree with TRBD1. Trimming cost V 5 bases and J 1 base; bases outside gene matches: 8. Per germline, CDR1 MDHEN and CDR2 SYDVKM. There are 16 residues in the CDR3. The CDR3 is CASSVTGGEWNTEAFF. For the CDR3, the DNA is TGTGCCAGCAGTGTGACAGGGGGAGAATGGAACACTGAAGCTTTCTTT.

Only a few counts were recorded for this clone. Mismatch with germline at one junction end may stem from a read error. V is TRBV5-1 and J is TRBJ1-4, with 10 positions matching TRBD1. Germline loops: CDR1 SGHRS, CDR2 YFSETQ. This CDR3 comprises 13 residues. CDR3 region: CASSVTGTGDRIF. The CDR3 DNA sequence: TGCGCCAGCAGCGTGACCGGGACAGGGGACCGAATTTTT.

The genes are TRBV5-1 and TRBJ2-6; tentatively, D is TRBD1 (6 bases). The germline CDR1 and CDR2 sequences are SGHRS and YFSETQ. This CDR3 has 17 amino acids. Trimming removed 4 bases at V and 4 bases at J, with 18 bases between. The DNA of the CDR3 is TGCGCCAGCAGCAAAAGACAGGTTGGGCAGGGGGCCAACGTCCTGACTTTC. Encoded protein: CASSKRQVGQGANVLTF. Filled out from reference TRBV5-1 and TRBJ2-6, the complete variable domain reads KAGVTQTPRYLIKTRGQQVTLSCSPISGHRSVSWYQQTPGQGLQFLFEYFSETQRNKGNFPGRFSGRQFSNSRSEMNVSTLELGDSALYLCASSKRQVGQGANVLTFGAGSRLTVL.

The chain couples TRBV10-3 to TRBJ1-1; D remains ambiguous. V was cut by 3 bases and J by 1 base, with 3 bases left in between. Per germline, CDR1 ENHRY and CDR2 SYGVKD. This CDR3 is 12 amino acids long. CDR3 nucleotides: TGTGCCATCAGTGACGGGAACACTGAAGCTTTCTTT. Protein sequence: CAISDGNTEAFF.

In its sample, this clone was seen a few times. J is TRBJ1-3 and V is TRBV5-5; no definite D call. V lost 1 base and J 2 bases, leaving 7 bases between the germline ends. Germline CDR1 SGHKS, CDR2 YYEKEE (reference sequence). The CDR3 runs to 14 residues. CDR3 sequence reads: CASSLSIPGNTIYF. CDR3 in DNA: TGTGCCAGCAGCTTGTCCATCCCTGGAAACACCATATATTTT.

The chain links TRBV19 to TRBJ1-5; weak D call: TRBD1 (6 bases). Germline values: CDR1 LNHDA, CDR2 SQIVND (reference sequence). The CDR3 length is 18 residues. The ends were cut back, 3 bases at V and 9 bases at J, with 27 bases in the middle. This CDR3 is CASSIQIVGSGVYGPQHF. The CDR3 DNA is TGTGCCAGTAGTATTCAGATTGTTGGCTCAGGGGTATACGGGCCCCAGCATTTT. Supplemented by reference TRBV19 and TRBJ1-5, the full variable domain reads DGGITQSPKYLFRKEGQNVTLSCEQNLNHDAMYWYRQDPGQGLRLIYYSQIVNDFQKGDIAEGYSVSREKKESFPLTVTSAQKNPTAFYLCASSIQIVGSGVYGPQHFGDGTRLSIL.

This chain joins TRBV27 and TRBJ1-1; D not certain. CDR1 MNHEY and CDR2 SMNVEV come from the germline V gene (reference sequence). Trimming shortened V by 4 bases and J by 3 bases, and 12 bases separated the two germline ends. The CDR3 runs 14 residues. DNA for the CDR3: TGTGCCAGCAGTTCGCTAGGTCGGGACACTGAAGCTTTCTTT. Protein product: CASSSLGRDTEAFF.

The chain links TRBV6-1 to TRBJ1-1, with TRBD1 matching over 10 bases. Losses at the gene ends were 6 bases for V and 3 bases for J; bases not matched to a gene: 4. This CDR3 is built from 14 residues. Germline loops: CDR1 MNHNS, CDR2 SASEGT. CDR3 in DNA: TGTGCCAGCAGGACAGGGGGCGTCGACACTGAAGCTTTCTTT. It translates to CASRTGGVDTEAFF.

The V gene is TRBV25-1, the J gene TRBJ1-6, with D possibly being TRBD1 (5 bases). The V and J ends lost 6 bases and 6 bases respectively, with 12 bases between them. The CDR3 consists of 14 residues. The germline CDR1 and CDR2 sequences are MGHDK and SYGVNS. DNA of the CDR3: TGTGCCAGCAGAATGGGGCCGAGTAATTCACCCCTCCACTTT. It codes for CASRMGPSNSPLHF.

This clone was detected a few times. The chain couples TRBV5-3 to TRBJ1-1; weak D call: TRBD1 (6 bases). TRBV5-3 is filed as an ORF, its function uncertain. Between the trimmed V and J ends, which lost 0 bases and 6 bases, there was a span of 15 bases. The CDR3 consists of 15 residues. In nucleotides, the CDR3 is TGTGCCAGAAGCTTGGCCCCAGGGGTGATGGCTGAAGCTTTCTTT. The encoded protein is CARSLAPGVMAEAFF.

This clone was counted once. The chain is built from TRBV4-3 and TRBJ2-1; 13 nucleotides align to TRBD2. Germline CDR1 and CDR2: LGHNA and YSLEER. With 5 bases clipped from V and 6 bases from J, the junction kept 4 bases outside the gene matches. The CDR3 has 15 residues. The DNA of the CDR3 is TGCGCCAGCAGCTCGGGACTAGCGGGGACCAATGAGCAGTTCTTC. Amino acid sequence: CASSSGLAGTNEQFF.

The V gene is TRBV7-2, the J gene TRBJ1-5, with D possibly being TRBD1 (6 bases). CDR1 and CDR2 (germline): SGHTA, FQGNSA. V lost 2 bases, J lost 1 base, and 9 bases lay in between. This CDR3 region has 15 residues. The CDR3 loop reads CASSLRQGSNQPQHF. DNA of the CDR3: TGTGCCAGCAGCTTAAGGCAGGGGAGCAATCAGCCCCAGCATTTT.

The chain has TRBV28 and TRBJ2-7; D may be TRBD2 (5 bases). CDR3 length: 12 amino acids. V lost 8 bases, J lost 3 bases, and 11 bases lay in between. Germline CDR1 MDHEN, CDR2 SYDVKM. The CDR3: CASRPEGYEQYF. The CDR3 DNA follows: TGTGCCAGCCGACCCGAGGGCTACGAGCAGTACTTC.

This chain uses TRBV5-1 with TRBJ1-6; maybe TRBD1 (5 bases). This CDR3 is built from 17 residues. V was trimmed by 0 bases and J by 7 bases, leaving 17 bases between them. The germline gives CDR1 SGHRS, CDR2 YFSETQ. CDR3 DNA: TGCGCCAGCAGCTTGGCCGGTGGCAGGGTACAGAATTCACCCCTCCACTTT. This sequence encodes CASSLAGGRVQNSPLHF. Supplemented by reference TRBV5-1 and TRBJ1-6, the full variable domain reads KAGVTQTPRYLIKTRGQQVTLSCSPISGHRSVSWYQQTPGQGLQFLFEYFSETQRNKGNFPGRFSGRQFSNSRSEMNVSTLELGDSALYLCASSLAGGRVQNSPLHFGNGTRLTVT.

The chain uses TRBV9 and TRBJ2-2; TRBD2 matches at 9 bases. Trimming took 1 base from V and 7 from J; bases not matched to a gene: 11. There are 17 residues in the CDR3. Germline CDR1 reads SGDLS; CDR2 reads YYNGEE. The CDR3 spells CASSVSGRGGLGGELFF. The CDR3 coding sequence is TGTGCCAGCAGCGTAAGCGGGCGGGGGGGCCTCGGCGGGGAGCTGTTTTTT.

The chain recombines TRBV4-1 with TRBJ1-2, with 7 positions matching TRBD1. CDR3 length: 16 amino acids. Germline V gives CDR1 MGHRA, CDR2 YSYEKL. J was trimmed by 4 bases and V by 0 bases; bases with no gene match: 8. The CDR3 is CASSQDLRGLSYGYTF. The CDR3 DNA is TGCGCCAGCAGCCAAGATCTTAGGGGGCTGAGCTATGGCTACACCTTC.

The V and J genes are TRBV30 and TRBJ1-4; 9 bases agree with TRBD1. The CDR3 is 15 amino acids. Germline lookup yields CDR1 GTSNPN and CDR2 SVGIG (reference sequence). The J segment lost 9 bases and the V segment lost 0 bases, leaving 8 bases of the junction unmatched. CDR3 bases: TGTGCCTGGAGTGTACTGGGGGACAGGGCCCAAAAACTGTTTTTT. Translation gives CAWSVLGDRAQKLFF.

The chain recombines TRBV9 with TRBJ1-6; 9 bases are a match to TRBD1. This CDR3 is 15 amino acids long. J gave up 3 bases and V 4 bases, and 2 bases lay outside the gene matches. Germline V gene data show CDR1 as SGDLS and CDR2 as YYNGEE. In nucleotides, the CDR3 is TGTGCCAGCAGCACGGACAGGGGCTATAATTCACCCCTCCACTTT. It codes for CASSTDRGYNSPLHF.

This chain connects TRBV6-5 to TRBJ1-2, with D possibly matching TRBD1 (6 bases). The germline gives CDR1 MNHEY, CDR2 SVGAGI. The ends were cut back, 1 base at V and 8 bases at J, with 14 bases in the middle. The CDR3 is 14 residues long. CDR3 bases: TGTGCCAGCAGTTACTATGGGGGCGCAGGGGGCTACACCTTC. It specifies CASSYYGGAGGYTF.

This clone appeared once. The chain combines TRBV7-9 with TRBJ1-4, with D possibly being TRBD1 (5 bases). Germline CDR1 and CDR2: SEHNR and FQNEAQ (reference sequence). The CDR3 consists of 15 residues. The germline V and J ends were trimmed by 4 bases and 5 bases, with 14 bases remaining between them. The CDR3 DNA reads TGTGCCAGCAGCTCCGGACAAGCTCCGAATGAAAAACTGTTTTTT. This gives the protein CASSSGQAPNEKLFF.

The V call is TRBV6-1, the J call TRBJ2-2, with a tentative D call TRBD1 (5 bases). The CDR3 totals 15 residues. Trimming stripped 2 bases from V and 2 bases from J, with 9 bases between. Germline V CDR1 and CDR2: MNHNS, SASEGT. CDR3 region: CASSERQINTGELFF. As DNA, the CDR3 is TGTGCCAGCAGTGAACGACAGATTAACACCGGGGAGCTGTTTTTT.

This clone occurred a few times. This chain links TRBV6-1 with TRBJ1-5; tentative D call: TRBD1 (6 bases). V lost 1 base and J 3 bases, leaving 13 bases between the germline ends. The CDR3 totals 16 residues. Germline CDR1 reads MNHNS; CDR2 reads SASEGT. For the CDR3, the DNA is TGTGCCAGCAGTGAAGATAGGGGGGGTAACAATCAGCCCCAGCATTTT. This codes for CASSEDRGGNNQPQHF.

This chain uses TRBV6-5 with TRBJ1-2; unclear D gene. The V end lost 7 bases, the J end lost 1 base, and 7 bases lay between the germline ends. This CDR3 is 12 amino acids long. CDR1 is MNHEY and CDR2 is SVGAGI in the germline V gene. The CDR3 reads CASTTGNYGYTF. CDR3 sequence (DNA): TGTGCCAGCACGACGGGTAACTATGGCTACACCTTC.

This chain uses TRBV30 with TRBJ2-5; a possible D gene is TRBD1 (6 bases). There are 12 residues in the CDR3. In germline, CDR1 is GTSNPN, CDR2 SVGIG (reference sequence). Between the trimmed V and J ends, which lost 4 bases and 2 bases, there was a span of 8 bases. Here the CDR3 reads CAWTGDQETQYF. The CDR3 nucleotides are TGTGCCTGGACAGGGGATCAAGAGACCCAGTACTTC.

The chain is built from TRBV7-2 and TRBJ2-1, with D possibly being TRBD2 (5 bases). V lost 2 bases, J lost 8 bases, and 22 bases lay in between. The germline V gene encodes CDR1 SGHTA and CDR2 FQGNSA. This CDR3 region has 17 residues. CDR3 coding DNA: TGTGCCAGCAGCTTAAGTTTTAGGGCTGAGCGGTCCCATGAGCAGTTCTTC. It yields the protein CASSLSFRAERSHEQFF. Combining the CDR3 with reference TRBV7-2 and TRBJ2-1 gives the whole variable domain GAGVSQSPSNKVTEKGKDVELRCDPISGHTALYWYRQSLGQGLEFLIYFQGNSAPDKSGLPSDRFSAERTGGSVSTLTIQRTQQEDSAVYLCASSLSFRAERSHEQFFGPGTRLTVL.

This clone showed up many times. The V and J genes are TRBV5-1 and TRBJ2-6; maybe TRBD2 (5 bases). Per germline, CDR1 SGHRS and CDR2 YFSETQ. V gave up 3 bases and J gave up 2 bases, with 18 bases separating them. CDR3 size: 18 residues. The CDR3 here is CASSSSGIFVAGANVLTF. CDR3 nucleotides: TGCGCCAGCAGCTCATCCGGGATCTTCGTAGCTGGGGCCAACGTCCTGACTTTC.

The chain employs TRBV27 and TRBJ1-1, with 10 bases aligning to TRBD1. The CDR3 has 14 residues. V shed 7 bases and J 0 bases; nucleotides not matched to a gene: 2. Germline values: CDR1 MNHEY, CDR2 SMNVEV (reference sequence). The CDR3 coding sequence is TGTGCCAGCACCGGGACAGGGGTGAACACTGAAGCTTTCTTT. It codes for CASTGTGVNTEAFF.